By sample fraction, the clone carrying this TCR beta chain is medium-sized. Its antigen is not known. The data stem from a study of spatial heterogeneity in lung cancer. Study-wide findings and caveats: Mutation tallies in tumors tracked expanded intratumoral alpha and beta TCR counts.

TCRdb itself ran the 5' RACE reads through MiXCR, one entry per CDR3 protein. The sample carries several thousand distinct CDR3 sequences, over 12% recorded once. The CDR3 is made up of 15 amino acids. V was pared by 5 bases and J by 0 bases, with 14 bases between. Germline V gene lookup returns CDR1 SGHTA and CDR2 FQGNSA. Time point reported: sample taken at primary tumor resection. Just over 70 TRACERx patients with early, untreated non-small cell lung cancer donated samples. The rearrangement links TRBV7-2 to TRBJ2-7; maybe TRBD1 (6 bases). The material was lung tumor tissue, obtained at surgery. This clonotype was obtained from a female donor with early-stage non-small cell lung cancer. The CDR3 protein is CASSQPGQSSYEQYF. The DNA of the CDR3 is TGTGCCAGCAGCCAACCCGGACAGAGCTCCTACGAGCAGTACTTC.